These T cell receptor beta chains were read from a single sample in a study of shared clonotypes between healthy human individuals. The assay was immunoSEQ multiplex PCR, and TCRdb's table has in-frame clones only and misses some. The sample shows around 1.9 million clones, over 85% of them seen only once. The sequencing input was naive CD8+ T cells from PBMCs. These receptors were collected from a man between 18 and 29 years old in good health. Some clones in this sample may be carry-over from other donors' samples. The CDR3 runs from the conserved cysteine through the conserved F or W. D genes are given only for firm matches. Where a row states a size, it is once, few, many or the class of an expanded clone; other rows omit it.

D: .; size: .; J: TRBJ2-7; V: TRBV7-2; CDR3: CASSPDRTEFQQYF; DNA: TGTGCCAGCAGCCCCGACAGGACCGAGTTCCAGCAGTACTTC
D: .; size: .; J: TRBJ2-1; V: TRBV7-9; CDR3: CASSPRGAYNEQFF; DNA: TGTGCCAGCAGTCCCCGTGGGGCCTACAATGAGCAGTTCTTC
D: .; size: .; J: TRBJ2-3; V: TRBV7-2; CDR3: CASSLWAGKADTQYF; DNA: TGTGCCAGCAGCTTATGGGCAGGGAAGGCAGATACGCAGTATTTT
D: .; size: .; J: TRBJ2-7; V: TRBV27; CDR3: CASISYEQYF; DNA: TGTGCCAGCATCTCCTACGAGCAGTACTTC
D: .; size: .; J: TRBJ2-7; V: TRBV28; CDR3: CASSLPRQIAYEQYF; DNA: TGTGCCAGCAGTCTCCCTCGACAGATCGCCTACGAGCAGTACTTC
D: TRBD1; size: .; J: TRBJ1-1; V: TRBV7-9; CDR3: CASSSDRDRARGAFF; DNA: TGTGCCAGCAGCTCAGACCGGGACAGGGCGCGTGGAGCTTTCTTT
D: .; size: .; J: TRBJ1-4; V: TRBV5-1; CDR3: CASSIDRSTNEKLFF; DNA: TGCGCCAGCAGCATAGACAGATCAACTAATGAAAAACTGTTTTTT
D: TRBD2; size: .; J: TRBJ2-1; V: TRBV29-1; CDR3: CSVPTSGYNEQFF; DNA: TGCAGCGTACCGACTAGCGGATACAATGAGCAGTTCTTC
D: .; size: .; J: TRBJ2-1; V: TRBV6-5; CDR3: CASSYSRESSHNEQFF; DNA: TGTGCCAGCAGTTACTCAAGGGAGTCTTCCCACAATGAGCAGTTCTTC
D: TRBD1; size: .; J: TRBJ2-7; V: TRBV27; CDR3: CASSPQQGIPSYEQYF; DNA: TGTGCCAGCAGTCCCCAACAGGGGATCCCCTCCTACGAGCAGTACTTC
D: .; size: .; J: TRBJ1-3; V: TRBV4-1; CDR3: CASSQARTDGNTIYF; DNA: TGCGCCAGCAGCCAGGCCCGGACTGATGGAAACACCATATATTTT
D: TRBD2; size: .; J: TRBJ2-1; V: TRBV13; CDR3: CASSRLAGDEQFF; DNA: TGTGCCAGCAGTAGACTAGCGGGGGATGAGCAGTTCTTC
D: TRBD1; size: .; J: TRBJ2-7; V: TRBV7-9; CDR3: CASSSRDRDYEQYF; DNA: TGTGCCAGCAGCTCCCGGGACAGGGATTACGAGCAGTACTTC
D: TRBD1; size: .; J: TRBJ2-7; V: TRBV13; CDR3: CASSLVGQGQKSYEQYF; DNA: TGTGCCAGCAGCTTAGTGGGACAGGGACAAAAATCCTACGAGCAGTACTTC
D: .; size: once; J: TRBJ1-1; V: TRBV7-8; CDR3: CASSREPGRRTNTEAFF; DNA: TGTGCCAGCAGCAGAGAACCGGGACGCCGGACGAACACTGAAGCTTTCTTT
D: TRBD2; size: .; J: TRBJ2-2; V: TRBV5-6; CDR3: CASRQLGLAGGPYTGELFF; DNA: TGTGCCAGCAGACAACTTGGACTAGCGGGAGGGCCGTACACCGGGGAGCTGTTTTTT
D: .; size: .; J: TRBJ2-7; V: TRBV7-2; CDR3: CASSLARGLYEQYF; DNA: TGTGCCAGCAGCTTGGCCCGGGGACTCTACGAGCAGTACTTC
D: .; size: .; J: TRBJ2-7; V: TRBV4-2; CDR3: CASSYGSSYEQYF; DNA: TGTGCCAGCAGCTACGGGAGTTCCTACGAGCAGTACTTC
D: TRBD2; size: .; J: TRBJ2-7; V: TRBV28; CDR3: CASSLAGGPYEQYF; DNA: TGTGCCAGCAGTTTAGCGGGAGGGCCCTACGAGCAGTACTTC
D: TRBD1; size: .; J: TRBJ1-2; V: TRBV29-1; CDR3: CSVGTGPYYGYTF; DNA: TGCAGCGTAGGGACAGGGCCTTACTATGGCTACACCTTC
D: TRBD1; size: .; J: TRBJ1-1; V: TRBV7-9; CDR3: CASSSTTGGTEAFF; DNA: TGTGCCAGCAGCTCCACGACAGGGGGCACTGAAGCTTTCTTT
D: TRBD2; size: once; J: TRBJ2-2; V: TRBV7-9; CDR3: CASRGTSGRDAGELFF; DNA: TGTGCCAGCAGGGGGACTAGCGGGAGGGACGCCGGGGAGCTGTTTTTT
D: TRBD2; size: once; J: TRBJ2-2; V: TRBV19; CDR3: CASSTSGTSGRAPGELFF; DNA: TGTGCCAGTAGTACTTCCGGGACTAGCGGGAGAGCTCCCGGGGAGCTGTTTTTT
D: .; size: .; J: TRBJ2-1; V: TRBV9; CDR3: CASSSYSPEQFF; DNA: TGTGCCAGCAGCTCCTACAGCCCCGAGCAGTTCTTC
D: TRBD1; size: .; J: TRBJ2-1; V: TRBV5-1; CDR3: CASSLQNRGPYNEQFF; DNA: TGCGCCAGCAGCTTGCAAAACAGGGGGCCCTACAATGAGCAGTTCTTC
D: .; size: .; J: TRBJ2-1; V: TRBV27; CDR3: CASSLYPDEQFF; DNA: TGTGCCAGCAGTTTATACCCAGATGAGCAGTTCTTC
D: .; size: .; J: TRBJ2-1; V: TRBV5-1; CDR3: CASSLVLLGTEQFF; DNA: TGCGCCAGCAGCTTGGTCCTGTTGGGTACTGAGCAGTTCTTC
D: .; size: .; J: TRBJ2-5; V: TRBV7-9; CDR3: CASSLAGRSETQYF; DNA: TGTGCCAGCAGCTTAGCGGGGAGATCGGAGACCCAGTACTTC
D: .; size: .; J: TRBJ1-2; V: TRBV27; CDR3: CASSSTSTDGYTF; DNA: TGTGCCAGCAGTTCAACATCCACCGATGGCTACACCTTC
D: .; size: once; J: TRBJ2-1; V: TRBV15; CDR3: CATSRPRTGDGDEQFF; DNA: TGTGCCACCAGCCGCCCTCGGACGGGCGACGGCGATGAGCAGTTCTTC
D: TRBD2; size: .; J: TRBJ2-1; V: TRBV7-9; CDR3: CASSLLGAGAGDEQFF; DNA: TGTGCCAGCAGCTTATTAGGGGCGGGAGCCGGAGATGAGCAGTTCTTC
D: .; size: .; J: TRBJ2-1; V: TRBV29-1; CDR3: CSVNRDEQFF; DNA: TGCAGCGTTAACAGGGATGAGCAGTTCTTC
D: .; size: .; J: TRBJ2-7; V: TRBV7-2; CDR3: CASSLRRLSGPTYEQYF; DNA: TGTGCCAGCAGCTTGCGGAGGCTTTCCGGGCCCACCTACGAGCAGTACTTC
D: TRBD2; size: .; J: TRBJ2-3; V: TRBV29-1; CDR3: CSAARASGSTDTQYF; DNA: TGCAGCGCCGCACGGGCTAGCGGTAGCACAGATACGCAGTATTTT
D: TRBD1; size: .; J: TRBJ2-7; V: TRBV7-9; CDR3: CASSLRTGEPYEQYF; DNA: TGTGCCAGCAGCCTTCGGACAGGGGAACCCTACGAGCAGTACTTC
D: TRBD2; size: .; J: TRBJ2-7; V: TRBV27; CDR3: CASRPTSGTTYEQYF; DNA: TGTGCCAGCAGACCCACTAGCGGGACGACCTACGAGCAGTACTTC
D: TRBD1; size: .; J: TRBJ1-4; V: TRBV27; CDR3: CASSPWDSSNEKLFF; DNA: TGTGCCAGCAGTCCCTGGGACAGTTCTAATGAAAAACTGTTTTTT
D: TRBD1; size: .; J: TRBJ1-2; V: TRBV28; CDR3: CASSLGQGAYGYTF; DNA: TGTGCCAGCAGTTTGGGACAGGGGGCTTATGGCTACACCTTC
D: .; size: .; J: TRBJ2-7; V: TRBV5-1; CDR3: CASSSARDEQYF; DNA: TGCGCCAGCAGCTCGGCCCGGGACGAGCAGTACTTC
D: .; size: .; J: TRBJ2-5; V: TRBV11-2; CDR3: CASSLLGKETQYF; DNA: TGTGCCAGCAGCTTATTAGGGAAAGAGACCCAGTACTTC
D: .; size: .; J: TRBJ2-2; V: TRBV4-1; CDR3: CASSQAWSTGTGELFF; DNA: TGCGCCAGCAGCCAAGCCTGGTCCACAGGGACCGGGGAGCTGTTTTTT
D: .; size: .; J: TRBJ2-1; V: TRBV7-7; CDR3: CASSLGTLLASVNEQFF; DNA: TGTGCCAGCAGCTTAGGGACCTTACTAGCTTCCGTTAATGAGCAGTTCTTC
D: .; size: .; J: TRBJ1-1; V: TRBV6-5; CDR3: CASSLSFGANTEAFF; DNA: TGTGCCAGCAGTCTTAGTTTCGGCGCGAACACTGAAGCTTTCTTT
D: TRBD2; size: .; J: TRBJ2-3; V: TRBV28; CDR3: CASRFTGTTITDTQYF; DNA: TGTGCCAGCAGATTCACCGGGACTACTATCACAGATACGCAGTATTTT
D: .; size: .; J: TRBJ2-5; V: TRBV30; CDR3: CAWSVIREVGETQYF; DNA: TGTGCCTGGAGTGTAATCAGGGAGGTCGGGGAGACCCAGTACTTC